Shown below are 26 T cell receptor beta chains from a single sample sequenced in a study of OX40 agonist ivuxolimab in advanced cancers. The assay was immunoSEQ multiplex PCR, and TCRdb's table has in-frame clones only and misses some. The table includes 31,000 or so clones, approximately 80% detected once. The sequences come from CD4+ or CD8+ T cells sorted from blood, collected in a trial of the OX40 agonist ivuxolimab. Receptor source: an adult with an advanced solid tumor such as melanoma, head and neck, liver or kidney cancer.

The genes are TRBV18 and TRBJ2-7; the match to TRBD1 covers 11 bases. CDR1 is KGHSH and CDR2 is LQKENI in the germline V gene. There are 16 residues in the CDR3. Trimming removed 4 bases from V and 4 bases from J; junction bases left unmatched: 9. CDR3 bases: TGTGCCAGCTCACTTCTTCGGGACAGGGGGAAATACGAGCAGTACTTC. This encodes CASSLLRDRGKYEQYF.

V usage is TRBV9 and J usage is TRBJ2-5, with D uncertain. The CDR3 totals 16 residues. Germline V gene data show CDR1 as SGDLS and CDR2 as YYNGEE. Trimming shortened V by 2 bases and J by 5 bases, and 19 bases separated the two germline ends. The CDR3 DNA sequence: TGTGCCAGCAGCGTCAGACCTCACCGGGCCCAGGAGACCCAGTACTTC. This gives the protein CASSVRPHRAQETQYF. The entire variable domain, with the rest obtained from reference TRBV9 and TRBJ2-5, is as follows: DSGVTQTPKHLITATGQRVTLRCSPRSGDLSVYWYQQSLDQGLQFLIQYYNGEERAKGNILERFSAQQFPDLHSELNLSSLELGDSALYFCASSVRPHRAQETQYFGPGTRLLVL.

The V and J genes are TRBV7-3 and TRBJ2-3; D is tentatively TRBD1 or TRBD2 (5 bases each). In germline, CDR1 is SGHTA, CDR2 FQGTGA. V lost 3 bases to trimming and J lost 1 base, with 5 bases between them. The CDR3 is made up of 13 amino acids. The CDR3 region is CASSLGGTDTQYF. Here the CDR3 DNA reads TGTGCCAGCAGCTTGGGGGGCACAGATACGCAGTATTTT. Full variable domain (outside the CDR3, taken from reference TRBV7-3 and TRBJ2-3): GAGVSQTPSNKVTEKGKYVELRCDPISGHTALYWYRQSLGQGPEFLIYFQGTGAADDSGLPNDRFFAVRPEGSVSTLKIQRTERGDSAVYLCASSLGGTDTQYFGPGTRLTVL.

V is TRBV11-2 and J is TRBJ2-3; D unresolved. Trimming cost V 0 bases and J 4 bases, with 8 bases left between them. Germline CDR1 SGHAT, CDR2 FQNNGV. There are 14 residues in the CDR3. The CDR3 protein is CASSLDRFADTQYF. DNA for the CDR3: TGTGCCAGCAGCTTAGATCGTTTCGCAGATACGCAGTATTTT.

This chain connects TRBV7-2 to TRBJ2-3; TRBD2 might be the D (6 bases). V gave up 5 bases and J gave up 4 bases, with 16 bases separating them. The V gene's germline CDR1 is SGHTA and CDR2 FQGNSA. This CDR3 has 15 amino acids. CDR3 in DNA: TGTGCCAGCAGCCTCCTGGGACTTGGAGCAGATACGCAGTATTTT. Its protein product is CASSLLGLGADTQYF.

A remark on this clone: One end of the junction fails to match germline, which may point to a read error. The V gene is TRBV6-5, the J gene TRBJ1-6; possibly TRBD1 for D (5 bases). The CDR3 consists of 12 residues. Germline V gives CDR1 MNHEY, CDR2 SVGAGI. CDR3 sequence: CASSEVFGAKSF. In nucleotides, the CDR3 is TGTGCCAGCAGTGAAGTCTTCGGGGCCAAGTCTTTT.

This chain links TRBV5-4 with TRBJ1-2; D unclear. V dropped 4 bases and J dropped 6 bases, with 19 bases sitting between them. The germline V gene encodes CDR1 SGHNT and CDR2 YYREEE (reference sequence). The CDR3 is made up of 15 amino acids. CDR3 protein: CASSPYLSRTHGYTF. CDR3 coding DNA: TGTGCCAGCAGCCCATACTTGTCGCGGACCCATGGCTACACCTTC. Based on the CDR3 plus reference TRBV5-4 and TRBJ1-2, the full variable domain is ETGVTQSPTHLIKTRGQQVTLRCSSQSGHNTVSWYQQALGQGPQFIFQYYREEENGRGNFPPRFSGLQFPNYSSELNVNALELDDSALYLCASSPYLSRTHGYTFGSGTRLTVV.

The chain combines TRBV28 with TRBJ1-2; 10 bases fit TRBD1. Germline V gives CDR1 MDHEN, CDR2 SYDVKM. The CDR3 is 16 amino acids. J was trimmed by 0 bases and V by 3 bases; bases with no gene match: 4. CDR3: CASSLGQGRPNYGYTF. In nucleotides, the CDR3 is TGTGCCAGCAGTTTGGGACAGGGGCGACCTAACTATGGCTACACCTTC.

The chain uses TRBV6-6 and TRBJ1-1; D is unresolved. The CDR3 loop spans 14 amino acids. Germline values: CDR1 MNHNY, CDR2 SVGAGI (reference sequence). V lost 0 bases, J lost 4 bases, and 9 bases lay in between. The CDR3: CASSYSYGSTEAFF. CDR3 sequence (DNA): TGTGCCAGCAGTTACTCGTACGGGTCCACTGAAGCTTTCTTT.

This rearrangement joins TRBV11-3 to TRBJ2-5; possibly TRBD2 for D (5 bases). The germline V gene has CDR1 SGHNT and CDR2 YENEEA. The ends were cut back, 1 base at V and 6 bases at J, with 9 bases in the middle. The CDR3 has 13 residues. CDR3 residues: CASSLGELKTQYF. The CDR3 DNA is TGTGCCAGCAGCTTAGGGGAGCTTAAGACCCAGTACTTC.

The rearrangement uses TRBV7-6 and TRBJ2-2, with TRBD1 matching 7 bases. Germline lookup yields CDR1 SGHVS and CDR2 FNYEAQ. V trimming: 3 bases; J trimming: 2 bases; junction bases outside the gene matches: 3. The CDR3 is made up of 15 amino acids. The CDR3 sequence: CASSLGTVNTGELFF. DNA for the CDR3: TGTGCCAGCAGCTTGGGGACAGTCAACACCGGGGAGCTGTTTTTT.

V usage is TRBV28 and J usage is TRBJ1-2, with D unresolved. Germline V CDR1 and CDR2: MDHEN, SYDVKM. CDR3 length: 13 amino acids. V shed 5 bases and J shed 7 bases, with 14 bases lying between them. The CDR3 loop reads CASSLTLGSGYTF. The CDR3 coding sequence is TGTGCCAGCAGTCTCACCCTAGGGTCTGGCTACACCTTC.

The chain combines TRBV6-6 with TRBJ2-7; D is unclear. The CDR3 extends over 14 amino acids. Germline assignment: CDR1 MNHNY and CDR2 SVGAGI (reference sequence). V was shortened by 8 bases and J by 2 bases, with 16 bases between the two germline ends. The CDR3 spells CASREQSPPYEQYF. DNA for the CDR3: TGTGCCAGCCGAGAGCAGTCACCTCCCTACGAGCAGTACTTC.

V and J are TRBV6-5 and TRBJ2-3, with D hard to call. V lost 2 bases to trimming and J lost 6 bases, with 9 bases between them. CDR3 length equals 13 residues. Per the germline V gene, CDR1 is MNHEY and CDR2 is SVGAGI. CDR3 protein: CASSYDARDTQYF. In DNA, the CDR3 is TGTGCCAGCAGTTACGACGCCCGGGATACGCAGTATTTT.

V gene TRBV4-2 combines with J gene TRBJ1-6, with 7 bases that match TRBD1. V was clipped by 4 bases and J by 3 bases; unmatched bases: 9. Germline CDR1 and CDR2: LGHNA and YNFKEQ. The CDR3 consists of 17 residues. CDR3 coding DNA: TGTGCCAGCAGCCTTCACGGGACAGATTACTATAATTCACCCCTCCACTTT. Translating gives CASSLHGTDYYNSPLHF.

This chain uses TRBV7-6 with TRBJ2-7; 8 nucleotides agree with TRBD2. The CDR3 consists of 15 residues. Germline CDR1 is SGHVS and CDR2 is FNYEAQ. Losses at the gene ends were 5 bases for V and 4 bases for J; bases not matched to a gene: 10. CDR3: CASSAQSGREYEQYF. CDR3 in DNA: TGTGCCAGCAGCGCGCAAAGCGGGAGAGAGTACGAGCAGTACTTC.

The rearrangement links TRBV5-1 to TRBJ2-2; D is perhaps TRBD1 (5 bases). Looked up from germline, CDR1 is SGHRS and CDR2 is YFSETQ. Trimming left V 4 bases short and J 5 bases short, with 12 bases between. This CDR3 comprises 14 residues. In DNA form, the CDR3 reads TGCGCCAGCAGCAGCAGGGTTCGGACCGGGGAGCTGTTTTTT. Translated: CASSSRVRTGELFF. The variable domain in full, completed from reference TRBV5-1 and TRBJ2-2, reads KAGVTQTPRYLIKTRGQQVTLSCSPISGHRSVSWYQQTPGQGLQFLFEYFSETQRNKGNFPGRFSGRQFSNSRSEMNVSTLELGDSALYLCASSSRVRTGELFFGEGSRLTVL.

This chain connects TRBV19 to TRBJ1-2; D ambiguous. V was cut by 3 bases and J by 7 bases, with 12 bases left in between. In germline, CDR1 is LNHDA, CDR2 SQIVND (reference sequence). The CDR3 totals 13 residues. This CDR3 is CASSIARTGGYTF. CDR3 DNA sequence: TGTGCCAGTAGTATCGCCAGGACCGGTGGCTACACCTTC.

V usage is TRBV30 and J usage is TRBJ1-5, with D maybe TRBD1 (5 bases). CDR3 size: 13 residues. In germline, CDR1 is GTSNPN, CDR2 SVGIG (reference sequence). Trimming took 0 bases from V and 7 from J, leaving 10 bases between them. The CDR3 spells CAWSVGGGQPQHF. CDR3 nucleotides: TGTGCCTGGAGTGTCGGGGGTGGGCAGCCCCAGCATTTT.

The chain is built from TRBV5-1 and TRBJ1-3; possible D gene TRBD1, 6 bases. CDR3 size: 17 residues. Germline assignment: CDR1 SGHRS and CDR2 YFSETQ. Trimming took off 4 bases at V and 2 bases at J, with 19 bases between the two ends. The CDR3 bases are TGCGCCAGCAGCCTAAGGGACAACCCGGTTACTGGAAACACCATATATTTT. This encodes CASSLRDNPVTGNTIYF.

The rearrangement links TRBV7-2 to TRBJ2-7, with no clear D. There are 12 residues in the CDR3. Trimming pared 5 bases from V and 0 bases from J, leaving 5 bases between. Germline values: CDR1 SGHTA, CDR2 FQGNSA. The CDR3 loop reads CASSHTSYEQYF. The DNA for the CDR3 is TGTGCCAGCAGCCATACCTCCTACGAGCAGTACTTC. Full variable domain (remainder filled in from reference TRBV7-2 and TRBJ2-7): GAGVSQSPSNKVTEKGKDVELRCDPISGHTALYWYRQSLGQGLEFLIYFQGNSAPDKSGLPSDRFSAERTGGSVSTLTIQRTQQEDSAVYLCASSHTSYEQYFGPGTRLTVT.

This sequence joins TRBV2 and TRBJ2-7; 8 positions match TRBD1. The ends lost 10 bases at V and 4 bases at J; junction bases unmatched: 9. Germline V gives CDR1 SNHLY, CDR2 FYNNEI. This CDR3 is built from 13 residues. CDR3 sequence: CATSRDRYYEQYF. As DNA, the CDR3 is TGTGCCACCTCCCGGGACAGGTATTACGAGCAGTACTTC.

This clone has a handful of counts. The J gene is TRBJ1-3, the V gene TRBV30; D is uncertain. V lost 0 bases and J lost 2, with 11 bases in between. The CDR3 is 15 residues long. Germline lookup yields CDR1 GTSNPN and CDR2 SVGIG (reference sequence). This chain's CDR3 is CAWSVGLAAGNTIYF. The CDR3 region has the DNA TGTGCCTGGAGTGTAGGGCTGGCGGCTGGAAACACCATATATTTT. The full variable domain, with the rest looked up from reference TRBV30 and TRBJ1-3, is SQTIHQWPATLVQPVGSPLSLECTVEGTSNPNLYWYRQAAGRGLQLLFYSVGIGQISSEVPQNLSASRPQDRQFILSSKKLLLSDSGFYLCAWSVGLAAGNTIYFGEGSWLTVV.

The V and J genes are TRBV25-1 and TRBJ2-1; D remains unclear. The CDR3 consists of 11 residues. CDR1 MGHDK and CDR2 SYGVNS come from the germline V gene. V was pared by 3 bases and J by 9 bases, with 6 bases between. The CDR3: CASSDTGEQFF. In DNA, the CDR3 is TGTGCCAGCAGTGATACTGGTGAGCAGTTCTTC.

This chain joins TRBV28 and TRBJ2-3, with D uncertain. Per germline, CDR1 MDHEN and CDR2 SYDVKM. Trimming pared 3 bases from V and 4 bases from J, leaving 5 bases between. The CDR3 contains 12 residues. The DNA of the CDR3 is TGTGCCAGCAGTTTTGGATCAGATACGCAGTATTTT. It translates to CASSFGSDTQYF.

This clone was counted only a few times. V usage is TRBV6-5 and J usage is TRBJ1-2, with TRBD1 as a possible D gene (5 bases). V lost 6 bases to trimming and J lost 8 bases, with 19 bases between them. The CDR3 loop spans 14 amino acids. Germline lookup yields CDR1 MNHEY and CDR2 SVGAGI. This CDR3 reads CASSPGPPVGGYTF. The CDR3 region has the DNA TGTGCCAGCAGCCCGGGACCGCCGGTAGGCGGCTACACCTTC.